This T cell receptor beta chain derives from a study of CD8+CD57+ T cells in acquired aplastic anemia. Study-level background: Isolated CD4+ and CD8+ cells, once sorted, yielded DNA averaging about 3.4 ug. Overall study findings and caveats: The study found no significant CD8+ Simpson's diversity difference between patients and controls.

Those patients picked for sequencing had displayed CD8+CD57+ cell expansion on flow cytometry. Patients were treatment-naive when blood was sampled. As regards this clonotype: The antigen remains unidentified.

According to the study, genomic DNA was the template for TCR beta VDJ and CDR3 profiling. Using its own MiXCR run on the reads, TCRdb lists one record per CDR3 protein. This table holds roughly 160,000 distinct CDR3 sequences, 70% to 75% found once. CDR1 is MNHEY and CDR2 is SMNVEV in the germline V gene (reference sequence). The CDR3 sequence is 14 residues long. The sequence derives from a human donor with aplastic anemia. The sequenced material came from sorted CD4+, CD8+, or CD8+CD57+ T cells (not recorded which) from PBMCs. The rearrangement joins TRBV27 to TRBJ2-5; perhaps TRBD1 as D (6 bases). With the DNA end fitting TRBJ2-7 better, the J assignment may be wrong. The CDR3 sequence is CASSLSGHLNEQYF. In nucleotides, the CDR3 is TGTGCCAGCAGTTTATCGGGACATCTGAACGAGCAGTACTTC.